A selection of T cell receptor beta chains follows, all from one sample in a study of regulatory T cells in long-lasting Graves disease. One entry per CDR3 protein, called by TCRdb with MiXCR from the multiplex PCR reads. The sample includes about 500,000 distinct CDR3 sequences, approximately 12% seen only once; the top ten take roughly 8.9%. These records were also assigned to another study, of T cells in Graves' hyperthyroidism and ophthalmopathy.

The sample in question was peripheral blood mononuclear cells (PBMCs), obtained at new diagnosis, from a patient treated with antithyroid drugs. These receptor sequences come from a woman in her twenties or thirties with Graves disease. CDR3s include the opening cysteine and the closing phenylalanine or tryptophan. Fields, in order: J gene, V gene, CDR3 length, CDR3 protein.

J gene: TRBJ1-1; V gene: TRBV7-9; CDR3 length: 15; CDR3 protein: CASSLGDRRNTEAFF
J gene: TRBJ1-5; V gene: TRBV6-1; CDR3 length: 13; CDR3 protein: CASREILNQPQHF
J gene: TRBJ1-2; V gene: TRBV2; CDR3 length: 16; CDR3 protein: CASSEATTGDLYGYTF
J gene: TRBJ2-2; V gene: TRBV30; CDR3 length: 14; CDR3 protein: CAWSVSSATGELFF
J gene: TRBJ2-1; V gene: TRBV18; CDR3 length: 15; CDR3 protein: CASSPGLGGLGEQFF
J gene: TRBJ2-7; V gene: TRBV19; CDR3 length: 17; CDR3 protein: CASSVYSGTGGSYEQYF
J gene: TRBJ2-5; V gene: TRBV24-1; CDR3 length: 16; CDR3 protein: CATSRAGSGSEETQYF
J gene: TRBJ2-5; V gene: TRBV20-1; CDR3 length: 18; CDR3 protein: CSASPPGLAGPHLETQYF
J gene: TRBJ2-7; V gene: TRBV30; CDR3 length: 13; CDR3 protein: CAWRRKSEDEQYF
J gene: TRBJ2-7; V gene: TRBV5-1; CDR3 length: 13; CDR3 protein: CASRVTGEDEQYF
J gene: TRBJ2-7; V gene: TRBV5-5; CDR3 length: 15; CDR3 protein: CATSLSGRSSYEQYF
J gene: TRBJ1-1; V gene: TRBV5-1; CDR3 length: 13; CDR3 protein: CASSFQGRDTHYF
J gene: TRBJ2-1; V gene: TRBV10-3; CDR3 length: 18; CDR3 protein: CAISESGKGLSSYNEQFF
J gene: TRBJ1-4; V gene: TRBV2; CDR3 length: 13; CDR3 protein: CASTPGRNEKLFF
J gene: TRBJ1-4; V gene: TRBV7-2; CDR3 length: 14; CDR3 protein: CASTPDRVNEKLFF
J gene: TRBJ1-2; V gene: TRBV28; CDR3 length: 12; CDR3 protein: CASSLWQGGYTF
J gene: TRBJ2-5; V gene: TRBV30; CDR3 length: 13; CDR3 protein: CAWSGSAQETQYF
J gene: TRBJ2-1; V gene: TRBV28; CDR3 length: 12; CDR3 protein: CASSSGRNEQFF
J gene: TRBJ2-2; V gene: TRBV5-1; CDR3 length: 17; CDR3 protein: CASSLTDRGPAEPELFF
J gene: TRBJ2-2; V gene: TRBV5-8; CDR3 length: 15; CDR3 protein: CASSSGTGYTGELFF
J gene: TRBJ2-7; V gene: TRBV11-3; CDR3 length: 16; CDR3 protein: CASSLGSGGPAYEQYF
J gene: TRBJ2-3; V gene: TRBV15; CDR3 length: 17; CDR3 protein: CATSREGTGGSQGTQYF
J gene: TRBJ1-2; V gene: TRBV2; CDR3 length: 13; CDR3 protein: CARSLQGEDGYTF
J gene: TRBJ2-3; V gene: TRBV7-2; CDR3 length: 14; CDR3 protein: CASSLGGASDTQYF
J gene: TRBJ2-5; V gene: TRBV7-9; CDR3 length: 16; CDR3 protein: CASSPLLGPPQETQYF
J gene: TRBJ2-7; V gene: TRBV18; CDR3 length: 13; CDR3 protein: CASSLNRGREQYF
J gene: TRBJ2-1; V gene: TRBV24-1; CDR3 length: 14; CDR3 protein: CATSLRGSYNEQFF
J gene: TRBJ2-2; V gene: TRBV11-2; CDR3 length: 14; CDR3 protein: CASSLDYSPGELFF
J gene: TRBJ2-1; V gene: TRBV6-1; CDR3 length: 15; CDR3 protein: CASSTPLRQYNEQFF
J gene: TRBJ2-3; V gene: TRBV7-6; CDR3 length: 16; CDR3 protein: CASSLAGGRSTDTQYF
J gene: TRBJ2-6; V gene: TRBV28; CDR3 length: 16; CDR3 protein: CASSLGRSSGANVLTF
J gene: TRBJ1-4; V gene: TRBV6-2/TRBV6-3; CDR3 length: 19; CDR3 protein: CASSARSGHAVTYNEKLFF
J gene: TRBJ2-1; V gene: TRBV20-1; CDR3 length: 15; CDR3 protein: CSARILAGAPNEQFF
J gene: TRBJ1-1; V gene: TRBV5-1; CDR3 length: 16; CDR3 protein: CASSLDGHGYGTEAFF
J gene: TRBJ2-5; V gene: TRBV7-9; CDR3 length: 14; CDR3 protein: CASYRLADKETQYF
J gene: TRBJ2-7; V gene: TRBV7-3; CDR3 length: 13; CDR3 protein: CASSRDASLEQYF
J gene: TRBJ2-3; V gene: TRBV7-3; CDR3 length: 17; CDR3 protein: CASSLMPGLAGAGTQYF
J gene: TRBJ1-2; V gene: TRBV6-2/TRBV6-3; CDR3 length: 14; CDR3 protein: CASMQGGLAHGYTF
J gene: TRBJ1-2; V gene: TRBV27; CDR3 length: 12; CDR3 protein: CASRDRNYGYTF
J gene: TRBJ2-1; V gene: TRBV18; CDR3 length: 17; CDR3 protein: CASSLAGARSRPNEQFF
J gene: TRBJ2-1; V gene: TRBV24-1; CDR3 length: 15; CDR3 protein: CATSDPGTSGIEQFF
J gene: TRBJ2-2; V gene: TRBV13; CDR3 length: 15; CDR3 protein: CASSSALANTGELFF